The following is a TCR beta chain sequence with its context. The data originate from a study of blood T cell repertoires in COVID-19. Enrolled through a virtual design, the participants were between roughly 18 and 95 years of age and came from about two dozen US areas. Only in-frame clones appear in the TCRdb table, and some are missing; sequencing was by immunoSEQ multiplex PCR. The sample holds a few hundred thousand clones; 85% to 90% are singletons and the top ten take around 1%. Germline CDR1 is SGHRS and CDR2 is YFSETQ. V was trimmed by 1 base and J by 2 bases, leaving 10 bases between them. This CDR3 contains 14 residues.

The chain couples TRBV5-1 to TRBJ2-7, with D unresolved. Sequencing used PBMCs or T cells enriched from blood (not recorded which). This TCR was recovered from a man younger than 35 who had recovered from COVID-19. The CDR3 DNA follows: TGCGCCAGCAGCTTGTTGTCCACAACCTACGAGCAGTACTTC. Translated: CASSLLSTTYEQYF. The variable domain in full, with the rest retrieved from reference TRBV5-1 and TRBJ2-7, is KAGVTQTPRYLIKTRGQQVTLSCSPISGHRSVSWYQQTPGQGLQFLFEYFSETQRNKGNFPGRFSGRQFSNSRSEMNVSTLELGDSALYLCASSLLSTTYEQYFGPGTRLTVT.